Below are 19 T cell receptor beta chains sequenced from a single sample in a study of blood T cell repertoires in COVID-19. Assay: immunoSEQ multiplex PCR; the TCRdb copy retains only in-frame clones and omits some. The sample includes approximately 120,000 clones, roughly four fifths of them seen just once. The sequenced material came from PBMCs or T cells enriched from blood (not recorded which). The source of these receptors is a man aged 25-40 years who had recovered from COVID-19.

The rearrangement links TRBV12-5 to TRBJ1-2; tentative D call: TRBD1 (5 bases). The germline V gene encodes CDR1 LGHNT and CDR2 FRNRAP. V gave up 3 bases and J gave up 6 bases, with 11 bases separating them. This CDR3 spans 13 amino acids. CDR3 bases: TGTGCTAGTGGTTTAGCGGGGGTTCATGGCTACACCTTC. It specifies CASGLAGVHGYTF.

V gene TRBV2 combines with J gene TRBJ1-5; D is unresolved. The length of the CDR3 is 15 residues. V gave up 6 bases and J gave up 0 bases, with 12 bases separating them. Germline CDR1 SNHLY, CDR2 FYNNEI. CDR3 amino acids: CASRESGYSNQPQHF. The CDR3 DNA is TGTGCCAGCAGGGAGTCGGGGTATAGCAATCAGCCCCAGCATTTT.

This clone was observed a few times. The chain couples TRBV21-1 to TRBJ1-4; the listed D gene, TRBD1, was not tested against the DNA. TRBV21-1 is deemed a pseudogene. The CDR3 totals 16 residues. CDR3 sequence reads: CASGTGTGSTNEKLFF. CDR3 DNA sequence: TGTGCCAGCGGGACCGGGACAGGGTCAACTAATGAAAAACTGTTTTTT.

This clone was seen once. The chain employs TRBV5-1 and TRBJ2-6, with TRBD1 matching 8 bases. Germline V gene sequence: CDR1 SGHRS, CDR2 YFSETQ. Germline trimming cut 3 bases from V and 0 bases from J; bases unmatched to any gene: 5. The CDR3 is 17 residues long. DNA of the CDR3: TGCGCCAGCAGCTCTTCGACAGGGGCCTCTGGGGCCAACGTCCTGACTTTC. Translated: CASSSSTGASGANVLTF.

This clone came up a few times. J is TRBJ1-1 and V is TRBV19, with D perhaps matching TRBD1 (6 bases). CDR1 is LNHDA, CDR2 SQIVND, per germline (reference sequence). Trimming pared 3 bases from V and 11 bases from J, leaving 16 bases between. This CDR3 is 13 amino acids long. CDR3 loop: CASSIGKQGWAFF. In nucleotides, the CDR3 is TGTGCCAGTAGTATTGGAAAACAGGGATGGGCTTTCTTT.

This clone was observed a few times. V gene TRBV21-1 combines with J gene TRBJ1-3; the D call in the table, TRBD1, was not verified against the DNA. TRBV21-1 is reported as a pseudogene. This CDR3 has 16 amino acids. The CDR3 DNA reads as TGTGCCAGCAGCAATAGGACACTCCTCTCTGGAAACACCATATATTTT. Amino acids: CASSNRTLLSGNTIYF.

The V and J genes are TRBV6-1 and TRBJ1-4; possibly TRBD1 for D (5 bases). Between the trimmed V and J ends, which lost 2 bases and 8 bases, there was a span of 15 bases. The CDR3 is 15 amino acids. Germline assignment: CDR1 MNHNS and CDR2 SASEGT. CDR3 DNA sequence: TGTGCCAGCAGTGAATACGGAACAGGAGGGGAAAAACTGTTTTTT. Amino acid sequence: CASSEYGTGGEKLFF.

This clone appeared a single time. CDR3 sequence (DNA): TGTGCCAGCAGTTTTACAGGAGACTATGGCTACACCTTC. As protein: CASSFTGDYGYTF. This chain connects TRBV27 to TRBJ1-2, with D possibly TRBD1 on 5 matching bases. The CDR3 contains 13 residues. V lost 3 bases and J lost 3, with 8 bases in between. Germline CDR1 reads MNHEY; CDR2 reads SMNVEV (reference sequence).

The chain combines TRBV5-6 with TRBJ1-1; D uncertain. The germline V gene encodes CDR1 SGHDT and CDR2 YYEEEE. V was trimmed by 3 bases and J by 2 bases, leaving 8 bases between them. The CDR3 has 13 residues. The CDR3 spells CASSWAENTEAFF. CDR3 sequence (DNA): TGTGCCAGCAGCTGGGCAGAAAACACTGAAGCTTTCTTT. The full variable domain, in which reference TRBV5-6 and TRBJ1-1 provide the parts outside the CDR3, is DAGVTQSPTHLIKTRGQQVTLRCSPKSGHDTVSWYQQALGQGPQFIFQYYEEEERQRGNFPDRFSGHQFPNYSSELNVNALLLGDSALYLCASSWAENTEAFFGQGTRLTVV.

The chain combines TRBV2 with TRBJ1-5, with D possibly matching TRBD1 (6 bases). V was clipped by 7 bases and J by 0 bases, with 13 bases between them. The V gene's germline CDR1 is SNHLY and CDR2 FYNNEI. This CDR3 comprises 15 residues. The CDR3 sequence is CASTPTGFSNQPQHF. The CDR3 nucleotides read TGTGCCAGCACCCCGACAGGATTTAGCAATCAGCCCCAGCATTTT.

The V call is TRBV18, the J call TRBJ2-7, with D unclear. The CDR3 runs to 13 residues. The V end lost 3 bases, the J end lost 0 bases, and 6 bases lay between the germline ends. Germline CDR1 and CDR2: KGHSH and LQKENI. The CDR3: CASSPQASYEQYV. As DNA, the CDR3 is TGTGCCAGCTCACCTCAGGCCTCCTACGAGCAGTACGTC.

The V gene is TRBV19, the J gene TRBJ2-2; 12 nucleotides line up with TRBD2. V shed 8 bases and J 0 bases; nucleotides not matched to a gene: 10. CDR1 LNHDA and CDR2 SQIVND come from the germline V gene (reference sequence). The CDR3 spans 18 residues. As DNA, the CDR3 is TGTGCCAGTCGATTCCAAGGACTAGCGGGAACGAACACCGGGGAGCTGTTTTTT. Translated: CASRFQGLAGTNTGELFF.

The chain has TRBV27 and TRBJ2-7; maybe TRBD1 (5 bases). Germline values: CDR1 MNHEY, CDR2 SMNVEV (reference sequence). The CDR3 totals 18 residues. V gave up 3 bases and J gave up 5 bases, with 26 bases separating them. CDR3 nucleotides: TGTGCCAGCAGTTTCCTATTACCAACTCAGGGATCCGAAAACGAGCAGTACTTC. Translating gives CASSFLLPTQGSENEQYF.

This clone came up once. The V call is TRBV11-2, the J call TRBJ2-7, with D unclear. Germline V gene data show CDR1 as SGHAT and CDR2 as FQNNGV. The CDR3 is made up of 14 amino acids. V was clipped by 3 bases and J by 6 bases, with 15 bases between them. CDR3 sequence reads: CASSFSRLLAEQYF. The DNA of the CDR3 is TGTGCCAGCAGCTTCTCTAGACTGCTTGCCGAGCAGTACTTC.

The V and J genes are TRBV14 and TRBJ2-7; TRBD1 matches 9 bases. Per germline, CDR1 SGHDN and CDR2 FVKESK. The V and J ends lost 3 bases and 8 bases, in that order; junction bases with no gene match: 11. This CDR3 comprises 15 residues. In nucleotides, the CDR3 is TGTGCCAGCAGCCAGTCCGGGACAGGGTCGATTCAGCAGTACTTC. This translates into CASSQSGTGSIQQYF.

The chain combines TRBV5-4 with TRBJ2-1; 9 bases are a match to TRBD2. The CDR3 consists of 14 residues. The J segment lost 4 bases and the V segment lost 2 bases, leaving 1 base of the junction unmatched. Germline assignment: CDR1 SGHNT and CDR2 YYREEE (reference sequence). CDR3 DNA sequence: TGTGCCAGCAGCTTTAGCGGGAGTTACAATGAGCAGTTCTTC. Translating gives CASSFSGSYNEQFF.

The table lists this clone with a count of one. The CDR3: CAISDLGGLPMDTEAFF. The CDR3 nucleotides read TGTGCCATCAGTGACCTGGGAGGGTTACCAATGGACACTGAAGCTTTCTTT. V and J are TRBV10-3 and TRBJ1-1; D unresolved. Germline assignment: CDR1 ENHRY and CDR2 SYGVKD. The CDR3 runs 17 residues. Trimming left V 3 bases short and J 3 bases short, with 20 bases between.

This clone was observed a few times. This sequence joins TRBV7-9 and TRBJ2-7; D uncertain. Trimming took off 1 base at V and 7 bases at J, with 14 bases between the two ends. Germline CDR1 SEHNR, CDR2 FQNEAQ (reference sequence). The CDR3 covers 14 residues. The CDR3 region is CASSLVVTSEEQYF. CDR3 sequence (DNA): TGTGCCAGCAGCTTAGTAGTCACCTCGGAGGAGCAGTACTTC.

This rearrangement joins TRBV11-2 to TRBJ2-7, with 14 bases that match TRBD2. V dropped 4 bases and J dropped 5; count of bases not matched to a gene: 4. The CDR3 has 15 amino acids. CDR1 is SGHAT and CDR2 is FQNNGV in the germline V gene. The CDR3: CASSSKTSGRDEQYF. The CDR3 bases are TGTGCCAGCAGCTCGAAGACTAGCGGGAGGGACGAGCAGTACTTC.